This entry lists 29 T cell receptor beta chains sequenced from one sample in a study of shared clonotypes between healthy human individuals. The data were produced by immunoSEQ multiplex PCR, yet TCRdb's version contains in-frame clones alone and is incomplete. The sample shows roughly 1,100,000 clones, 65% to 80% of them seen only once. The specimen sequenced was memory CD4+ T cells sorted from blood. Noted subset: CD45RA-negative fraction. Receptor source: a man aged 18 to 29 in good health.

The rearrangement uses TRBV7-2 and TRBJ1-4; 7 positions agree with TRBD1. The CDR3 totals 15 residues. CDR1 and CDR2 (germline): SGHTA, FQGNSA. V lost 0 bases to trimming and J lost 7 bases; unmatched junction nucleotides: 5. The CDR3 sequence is CASSLARTGAEKLFF. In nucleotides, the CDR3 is TGTGCCAGCAGCTTAGCGAGGACAGGCGCTGAAAAACTGTTTTTT.

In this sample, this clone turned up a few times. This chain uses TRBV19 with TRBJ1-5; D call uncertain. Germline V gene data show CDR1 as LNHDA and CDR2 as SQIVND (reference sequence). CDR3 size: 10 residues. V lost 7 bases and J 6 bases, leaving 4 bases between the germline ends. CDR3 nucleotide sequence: TGTGCCAGTAACCGTCAGCCCCAGCATTTT. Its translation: CASNRQPQHF.

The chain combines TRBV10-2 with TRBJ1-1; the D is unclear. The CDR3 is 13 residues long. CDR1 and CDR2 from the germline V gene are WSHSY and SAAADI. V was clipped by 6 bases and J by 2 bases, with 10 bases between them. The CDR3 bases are TGCGCCAGCAGCGCGGCCCGCAACACTGAAGCTTTCTTT. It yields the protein CASSAARNTEAFF.

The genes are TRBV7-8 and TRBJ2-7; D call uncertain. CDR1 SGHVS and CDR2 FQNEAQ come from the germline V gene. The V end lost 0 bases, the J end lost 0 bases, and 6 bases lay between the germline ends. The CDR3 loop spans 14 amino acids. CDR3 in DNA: TGTGCCAGCAGCTTAGCTTATAGCTCCTACGAGCAGTACTTC. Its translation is CASSLAYSSYEQYF.

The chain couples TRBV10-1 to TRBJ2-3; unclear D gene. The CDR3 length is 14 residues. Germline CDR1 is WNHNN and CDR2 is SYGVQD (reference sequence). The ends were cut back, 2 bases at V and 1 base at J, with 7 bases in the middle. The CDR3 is CASSEQRGTDTQYF. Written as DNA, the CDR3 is TGCGCCAGCAGTGAGCAGCGTGGCACAGATACGCAGTATTTT.

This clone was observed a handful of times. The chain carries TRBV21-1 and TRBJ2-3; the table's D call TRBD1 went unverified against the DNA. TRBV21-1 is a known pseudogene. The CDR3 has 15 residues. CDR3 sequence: CASSKHQGTTDTQYF. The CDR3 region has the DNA TGTGCCAGCAGCAAACATCAGGGTACCACAGATACGCAGTATTTT.

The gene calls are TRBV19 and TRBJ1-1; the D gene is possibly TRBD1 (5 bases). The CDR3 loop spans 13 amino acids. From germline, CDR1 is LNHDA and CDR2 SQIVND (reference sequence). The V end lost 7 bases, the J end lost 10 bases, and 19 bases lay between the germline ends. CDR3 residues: CASNTLGPGGAFF. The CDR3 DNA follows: TGTGCCAGTAATACTCTGGGACCGGGGGGAGCTTTCTTT. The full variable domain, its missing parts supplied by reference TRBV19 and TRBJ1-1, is DGGITQSPKYLFRKEGQNVTLSCEQNLNHDAMYWYRQDPGQGLRLIYYSQIVNDFQKGDIAEGYSVSREKKESFPLTVTSAQKNPTAFYLCASNTLGPGGAFFGQGTRLTVV.

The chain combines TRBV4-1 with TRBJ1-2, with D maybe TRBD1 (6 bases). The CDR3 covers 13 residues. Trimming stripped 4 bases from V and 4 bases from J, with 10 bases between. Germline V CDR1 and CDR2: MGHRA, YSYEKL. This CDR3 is CASSPDRFYGYTF. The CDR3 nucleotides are TGCGCCAGCAGCCCCGACAGGTTCTATGGCTACACCTTC.

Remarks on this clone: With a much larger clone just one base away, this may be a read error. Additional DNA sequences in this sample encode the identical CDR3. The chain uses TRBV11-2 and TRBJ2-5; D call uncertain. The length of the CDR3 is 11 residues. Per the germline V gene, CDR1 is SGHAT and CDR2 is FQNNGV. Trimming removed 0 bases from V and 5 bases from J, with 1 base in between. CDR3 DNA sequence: TGTGCCAGCAGCTTAGAGGAGACCCAGTACTTC. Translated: CASSLEETQYF.

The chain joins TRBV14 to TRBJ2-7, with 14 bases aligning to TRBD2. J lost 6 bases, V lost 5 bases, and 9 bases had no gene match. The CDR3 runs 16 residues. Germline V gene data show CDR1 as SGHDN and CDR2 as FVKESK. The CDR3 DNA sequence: TGTGCCAGCAGCGCTGAGCAGGGACTAGCGGGAGTCGAGCAGTACTTC. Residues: CASSAEQGLAGVEQYF.

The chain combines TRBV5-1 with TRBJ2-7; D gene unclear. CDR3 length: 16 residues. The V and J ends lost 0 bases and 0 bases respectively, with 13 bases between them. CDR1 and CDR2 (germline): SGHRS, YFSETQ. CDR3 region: CASSLVTPRSSYEQYF. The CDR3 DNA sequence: TGCGCCAGCAGCTTGGTTACCCCCAGGTCCTCCTACGAGCAGTACTTC.

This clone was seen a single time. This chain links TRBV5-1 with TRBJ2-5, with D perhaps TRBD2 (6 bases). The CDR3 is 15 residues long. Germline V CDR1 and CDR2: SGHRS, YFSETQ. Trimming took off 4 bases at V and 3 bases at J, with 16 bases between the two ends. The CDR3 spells CASSPSGGWEETQYF. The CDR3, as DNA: TGCGCCAGCAGCCCCTCCGGGGGTTGGGAAGAGACCCAGTACTTC.

The CDR3 coding sequence is TGTGCCAGCAGGGCCTCGGGACCCCGGGGGGCCAACGTCCTGACTTTC. Translated: CASRASGPRGANVLTF. The chain employs TRBV27 and TRBJ2-6, with D possibly called TRBD1 or TRBD2 (5 bases each). The CDR3 spans 16 residues. The germline V gene encodes CDR1 MNHEY and CDR2 SMNVEV (reference sequence). Trimming cost V 6 bases and J 4 bases, with 16 bases left between them.

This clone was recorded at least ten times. CDR3 coding DNA: TGTGCCAGCGGTTCCGGGACAGGGTGGGAAAAACTGTTTTTT. This gives the protein CASGSGTGWEKLFF. The chain couples TRBV6-5 to TRBJ1-4; the match to TRBD1 covers 9 bases. Germline CDR1 reads MNHEY; CDR2 reads SVGAGI. The CDR3 is 14 amino acids. V lost 8 bases and J lost 8; bases outside the gene matches: 9.

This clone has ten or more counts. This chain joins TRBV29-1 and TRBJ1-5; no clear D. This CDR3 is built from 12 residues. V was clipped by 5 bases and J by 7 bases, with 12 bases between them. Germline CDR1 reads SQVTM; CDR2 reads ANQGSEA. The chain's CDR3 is CSVLEGTQPQHF. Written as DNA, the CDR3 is TGCAGCGTTTTGGAGGGTACCCAGCCCCAGCATTTT.

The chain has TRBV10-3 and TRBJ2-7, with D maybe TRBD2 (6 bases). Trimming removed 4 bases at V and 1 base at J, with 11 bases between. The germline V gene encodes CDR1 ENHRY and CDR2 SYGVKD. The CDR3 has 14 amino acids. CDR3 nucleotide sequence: TGTGCCATCAGTGGCGGGGACGGTTCCTACGAGCAGTACTTC. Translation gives CAISGGDGSYEQYF.

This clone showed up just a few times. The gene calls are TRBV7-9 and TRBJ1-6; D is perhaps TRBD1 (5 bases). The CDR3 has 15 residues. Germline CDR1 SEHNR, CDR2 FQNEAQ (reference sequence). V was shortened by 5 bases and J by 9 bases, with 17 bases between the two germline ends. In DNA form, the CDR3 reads TGTGCCAGCAGCCCAGGGACCTCCGTTACTTCACCCCTCCACTTT. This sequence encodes CASSPGTSVTSPLHF.

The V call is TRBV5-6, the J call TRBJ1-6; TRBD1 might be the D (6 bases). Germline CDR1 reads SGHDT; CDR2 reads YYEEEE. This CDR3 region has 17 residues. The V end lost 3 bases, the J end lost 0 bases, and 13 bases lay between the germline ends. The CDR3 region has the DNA TGTGCCAGCAGCTACTCAGGGGCGAGCTCCTATAATTCACCCCTCCACTTT. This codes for CASSYSGASSYNSPLHF.

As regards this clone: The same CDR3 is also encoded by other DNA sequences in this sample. As DNA, the CDR3 is TGTGCCAGCAGCCCCGGCGTAGGGGAGGGTACCGGGGAGCTGTTTTTT. Translation: CASSPGVGEGTGELFF. V is TRBV7-9 and J is TRBJ2-2, with 7 nucleotides matching TRBD2. Trimming cost V 5 bases and J 5 bases; bases outside gene matches: 11. The CDR3 has 16 residues. Germline-derived CDR1 and CDR2 are SEHNR and FQNEAQ (reference sequence).

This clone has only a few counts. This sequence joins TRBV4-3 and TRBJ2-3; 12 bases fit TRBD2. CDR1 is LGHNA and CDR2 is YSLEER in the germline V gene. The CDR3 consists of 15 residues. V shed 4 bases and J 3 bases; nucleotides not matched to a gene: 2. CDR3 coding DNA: TGCGCCAGCAGCCGCGGACTAGCGGGGACAGATACGCAGTATTTT. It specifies CASSRGLAGTDTQYF.

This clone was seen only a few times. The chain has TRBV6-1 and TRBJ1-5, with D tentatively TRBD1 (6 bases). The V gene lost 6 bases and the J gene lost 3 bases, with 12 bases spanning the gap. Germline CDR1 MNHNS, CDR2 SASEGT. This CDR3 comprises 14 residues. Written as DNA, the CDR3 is TGTGCCAGCAGGCAGACAGGAACCAATCAGCCCCAGCATTTT. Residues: CASRQTGTNQPQHF.

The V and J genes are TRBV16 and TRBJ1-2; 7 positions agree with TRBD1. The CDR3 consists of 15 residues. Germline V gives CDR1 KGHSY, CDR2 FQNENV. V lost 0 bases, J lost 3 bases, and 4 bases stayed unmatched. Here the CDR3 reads CASSQSLQGYYGYTF. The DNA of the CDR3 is TGTGCCAGCAGCCAATCGCTACAGGGGTACTATGGCTACACCTTC.

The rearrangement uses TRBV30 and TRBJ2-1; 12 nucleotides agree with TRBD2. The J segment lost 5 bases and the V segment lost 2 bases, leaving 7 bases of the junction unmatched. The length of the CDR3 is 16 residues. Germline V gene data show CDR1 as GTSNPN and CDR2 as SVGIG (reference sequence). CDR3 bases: TGTGCCTGGAGTTCCGGACTAGCGGGAAAGCACAATGAGCAGTTCTTC. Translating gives CAWSSGLAGKHNEQFF.

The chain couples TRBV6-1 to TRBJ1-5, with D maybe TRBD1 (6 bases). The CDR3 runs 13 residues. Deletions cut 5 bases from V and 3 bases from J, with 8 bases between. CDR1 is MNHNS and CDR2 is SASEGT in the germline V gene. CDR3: CASSQGLNQPQHF. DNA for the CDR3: TGTGCCAGCAGTCAGGGGCTCAATCAGCCCCAGCATTTT.

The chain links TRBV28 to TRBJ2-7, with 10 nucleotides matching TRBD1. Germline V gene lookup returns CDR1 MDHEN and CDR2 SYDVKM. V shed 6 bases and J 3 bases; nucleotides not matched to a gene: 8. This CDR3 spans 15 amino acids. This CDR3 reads CASSDSGTGDYEQYF. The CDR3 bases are TGTGCCAGCAGCGACTCCGGGACAGGGGACTACGAGCAGTACTTC.

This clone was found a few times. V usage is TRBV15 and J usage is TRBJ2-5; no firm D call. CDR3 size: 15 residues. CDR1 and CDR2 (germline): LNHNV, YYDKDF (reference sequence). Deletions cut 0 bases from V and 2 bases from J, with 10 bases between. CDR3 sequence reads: CATSRDPLGQETQYF. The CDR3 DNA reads TGTGCCACCAGCAGAGATCCTCTGGGACAAGAGACCCAGTACTTC.

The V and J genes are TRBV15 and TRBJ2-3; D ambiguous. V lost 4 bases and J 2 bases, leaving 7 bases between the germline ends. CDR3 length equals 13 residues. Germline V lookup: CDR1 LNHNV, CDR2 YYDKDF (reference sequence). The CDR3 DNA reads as TGTGCCACCAGCATGTCAGCCACAGATACGCAGTATTTT. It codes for CATSMSATDTQYF.

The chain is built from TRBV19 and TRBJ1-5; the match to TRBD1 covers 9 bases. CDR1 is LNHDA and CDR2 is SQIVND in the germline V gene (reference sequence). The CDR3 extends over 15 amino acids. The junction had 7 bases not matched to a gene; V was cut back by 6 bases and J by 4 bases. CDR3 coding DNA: TGTGCCAGTAGCGGGGGACAGGGAGTAAATCAGCCCCAGCATTTT. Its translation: CASSGGQGVNQPQHF.

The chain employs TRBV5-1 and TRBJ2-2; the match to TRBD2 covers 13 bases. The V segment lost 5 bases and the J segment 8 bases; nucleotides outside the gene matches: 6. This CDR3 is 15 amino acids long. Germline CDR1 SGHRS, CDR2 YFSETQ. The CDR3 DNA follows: TGCGCCAGCAGTCCCGGACTAGCGGGAGTGGGGGAGCTGTTTTTT. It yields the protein CASSPGLAGVGELFF.